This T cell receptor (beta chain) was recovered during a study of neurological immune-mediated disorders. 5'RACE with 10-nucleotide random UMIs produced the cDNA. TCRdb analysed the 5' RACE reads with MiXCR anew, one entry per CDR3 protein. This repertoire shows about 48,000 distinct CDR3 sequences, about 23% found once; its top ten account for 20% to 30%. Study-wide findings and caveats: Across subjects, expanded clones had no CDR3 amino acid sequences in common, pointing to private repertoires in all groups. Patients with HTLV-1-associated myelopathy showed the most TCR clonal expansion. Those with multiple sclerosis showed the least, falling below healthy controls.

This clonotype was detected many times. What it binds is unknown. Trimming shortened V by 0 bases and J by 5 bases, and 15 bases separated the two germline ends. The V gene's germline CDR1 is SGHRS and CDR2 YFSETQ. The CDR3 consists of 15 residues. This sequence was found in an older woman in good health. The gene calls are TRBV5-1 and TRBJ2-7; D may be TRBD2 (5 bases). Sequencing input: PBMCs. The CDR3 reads CASSLGVAEGHEQYF. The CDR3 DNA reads TGCGCCAGCAGCTTGGGGGTCGCCGAGGGTCACGAGCAGTACTTC.